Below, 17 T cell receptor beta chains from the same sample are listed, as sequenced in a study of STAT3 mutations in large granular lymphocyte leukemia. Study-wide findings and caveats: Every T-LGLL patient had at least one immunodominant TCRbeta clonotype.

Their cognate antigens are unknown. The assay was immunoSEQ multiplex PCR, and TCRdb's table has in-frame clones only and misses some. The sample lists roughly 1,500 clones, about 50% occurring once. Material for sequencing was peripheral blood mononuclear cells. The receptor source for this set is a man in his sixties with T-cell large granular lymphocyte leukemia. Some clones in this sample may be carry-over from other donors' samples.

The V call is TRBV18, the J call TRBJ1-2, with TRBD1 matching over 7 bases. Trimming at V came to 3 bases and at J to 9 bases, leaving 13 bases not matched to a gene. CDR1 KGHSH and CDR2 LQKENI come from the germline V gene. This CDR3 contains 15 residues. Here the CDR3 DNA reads TGTGCCAGCTCACCCCAGCCGGGACAGCTAAGAAGCTACACCTTC. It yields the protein CASSPQPGQLRSYTF.

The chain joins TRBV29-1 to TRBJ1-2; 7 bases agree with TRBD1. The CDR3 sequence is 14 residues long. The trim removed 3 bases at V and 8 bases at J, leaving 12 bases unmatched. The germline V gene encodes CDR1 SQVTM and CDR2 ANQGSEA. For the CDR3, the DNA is TGCAGCGTTGATGTGTGGGGGACAGTGGGCGGCTACACCTTC. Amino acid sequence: CSVDVWGTVGGYTF.

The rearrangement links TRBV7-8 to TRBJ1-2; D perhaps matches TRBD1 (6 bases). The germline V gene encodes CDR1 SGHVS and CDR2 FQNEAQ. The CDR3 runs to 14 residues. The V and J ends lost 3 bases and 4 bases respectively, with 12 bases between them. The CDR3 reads CASSFSDRSYGYTF. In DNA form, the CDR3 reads TGTGCCAGCAGCTTCAGCGACAGGTCCTATGGCTACACCTTC.

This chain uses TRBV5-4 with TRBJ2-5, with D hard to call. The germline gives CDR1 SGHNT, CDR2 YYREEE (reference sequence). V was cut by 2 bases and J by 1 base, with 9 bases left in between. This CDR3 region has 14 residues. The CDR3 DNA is TGTGCCAGCAGCTTATCGGGCTCCCAAGAGACCCAGTACTTC. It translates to CASSLSGSQETQYF.

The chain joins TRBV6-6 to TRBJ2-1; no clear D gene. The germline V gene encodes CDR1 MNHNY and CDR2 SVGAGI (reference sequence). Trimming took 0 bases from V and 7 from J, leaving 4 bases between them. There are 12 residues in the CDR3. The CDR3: CASSYSQNEQFF. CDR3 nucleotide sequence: TGTGCCAGCAGTTACTCCCAAAATGAGCAGTTCTTC.

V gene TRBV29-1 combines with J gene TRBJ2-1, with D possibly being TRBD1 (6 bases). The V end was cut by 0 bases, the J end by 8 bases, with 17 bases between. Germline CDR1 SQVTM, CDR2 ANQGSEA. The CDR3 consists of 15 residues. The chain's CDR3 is CSVEDSITGMHEQFF. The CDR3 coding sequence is TGCAGCGTTGAAGATTCTATAACAGGGATGCATGAGCAGTTCTTC.

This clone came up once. CDR3 DNA: TGCGCCAGCAGTCACCCCGGATTGGTCAGGCTCAATCAGCCCCAGCATTTT. Protein sequence: CASSHPGLVRLNQPQHF. The chain links TRBV23-1 to TRBJ1-5; the D is unclear. TRBV23-1 is an open reading frame whose function is uncertain. V shed 3 bases and J shed 3 bases, with 18 bases lying between them. This CDR3 region has 17 residues.

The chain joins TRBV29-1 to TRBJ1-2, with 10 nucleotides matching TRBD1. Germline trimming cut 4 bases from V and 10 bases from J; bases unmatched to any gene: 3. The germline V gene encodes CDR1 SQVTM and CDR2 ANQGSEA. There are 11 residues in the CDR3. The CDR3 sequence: CSVGQGADYTF. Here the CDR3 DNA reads TGCAGCGTTGGACAGGGGGCGGACTACACCTTC. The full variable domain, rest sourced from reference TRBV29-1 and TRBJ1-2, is SAVISQKPSRDICQRGTSLTIQCQVDSQVTMMFWYRQQPGQSLTLIATANQGSEATYESGFVIDKFPISRPNLTFSTLTVSNMSPEDSSIYLCSVGQGADYTFGSGTRLTVV.

The DNA for the CDR3 is TGTGCCAGCAGTCGAGGAAGGGAGCAGTACTTC. Encoded protein: CASSRGREQYF. The rearrangement uses TRBV6-5 and TRBJ2-7; the D is unclear. Germline-derived CDR1 and CDR2 are MNHEY and SVGAGI. Trimming took 5 bases from V and 7 from J, leaving 9 bases between them. This CDR3 region has 11 residues.

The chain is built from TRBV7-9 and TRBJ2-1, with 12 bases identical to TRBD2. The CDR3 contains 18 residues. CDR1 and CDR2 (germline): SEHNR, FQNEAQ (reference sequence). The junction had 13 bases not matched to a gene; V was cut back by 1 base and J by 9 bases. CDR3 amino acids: CASSLEALAGGPGPEQFF. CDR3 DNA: TGTGCCAGCAGCTTAGAAGCGCTAGCGGGAGGGCCAGGGCCTGAGCAGTTCTTC.

The CDR3 DNA follows: TGCAGCGTTGGACGACTAGCGGGATCCTACGAGCAGTACTTC. Translation gives CSVGRLAGSYEQYF. The chain couples TRBV29-1 to TRBJ2-7; 11 bases are shared with TRBD2. V lost 4 bases to trimming and J lost 1 base; unmatched junction nucleotides: 3. This CDR3 has 14 residues. CDR1 SQVTM and CDR2 ANQGSEA come from the germline V gene.

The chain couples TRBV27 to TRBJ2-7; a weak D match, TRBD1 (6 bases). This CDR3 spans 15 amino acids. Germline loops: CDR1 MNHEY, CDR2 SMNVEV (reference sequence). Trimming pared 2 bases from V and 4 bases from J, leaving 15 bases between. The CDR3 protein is CASSLTGTLRYEQYF. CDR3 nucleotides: TGTGCCAGCAGTTTAACAGGGACACTTAGATACGAGCAGTACTTC.

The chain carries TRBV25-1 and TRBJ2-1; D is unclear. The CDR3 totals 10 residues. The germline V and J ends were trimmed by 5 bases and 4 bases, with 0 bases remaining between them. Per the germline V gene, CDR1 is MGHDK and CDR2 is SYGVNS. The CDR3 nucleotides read TGTGCCAGCAGTTACAATGAGCAGTTCTTC. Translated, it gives CASSYNEQFF.

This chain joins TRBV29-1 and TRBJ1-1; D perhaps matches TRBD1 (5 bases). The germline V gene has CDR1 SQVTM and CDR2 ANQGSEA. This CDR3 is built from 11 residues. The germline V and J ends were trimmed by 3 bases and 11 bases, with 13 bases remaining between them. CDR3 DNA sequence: TGCAGCGTTGATTCGGGGGAGGTGGCTTTCTTT. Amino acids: CSVDSGEVAFF.

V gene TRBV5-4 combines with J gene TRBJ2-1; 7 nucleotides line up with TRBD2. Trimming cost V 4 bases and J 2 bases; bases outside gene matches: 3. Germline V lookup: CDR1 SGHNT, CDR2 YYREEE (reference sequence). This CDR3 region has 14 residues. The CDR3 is CASSALAAYNEQFF. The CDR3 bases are TGTGCCAGCAGCGCTCTAGCGGCCTACAATGAGCAGTTCTTC.

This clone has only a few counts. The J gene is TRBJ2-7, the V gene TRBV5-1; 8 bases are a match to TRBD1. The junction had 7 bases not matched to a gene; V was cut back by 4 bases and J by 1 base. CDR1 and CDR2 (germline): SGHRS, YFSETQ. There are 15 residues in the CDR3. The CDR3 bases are TGCGCCAGCAGCCCCGGACAGGGATCATCCTACGAGCAGTACTTC. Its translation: CASSPGQGSSYEQYF.

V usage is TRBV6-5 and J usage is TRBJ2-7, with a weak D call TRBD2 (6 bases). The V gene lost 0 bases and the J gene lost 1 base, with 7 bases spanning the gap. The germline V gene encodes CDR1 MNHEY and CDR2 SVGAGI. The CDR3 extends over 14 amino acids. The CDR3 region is CASSYSGGSYEQYF. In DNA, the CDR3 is TGTGCCAGCAGTTACTCGGGGGGATCCTACGAGCAGTACTTC.